This TCR beta chain is drawn from a study of cytomegalovirus exposure and HLA in healthy donors. From germline, CDR1 is SSHAT and CDR2 FNYEAQ (reference sequence). This CDR3 comprises 15 residues. Trimming shortened V by 5 bases and J by 5 bases, and 18 bases separated the two germline ends. Both 60 Vbeta primers and 13 Jbeta primers went into the PCR. The table came from immunoSEQ multiplex PCR; TCRdb's copy has only in-frame clones and leaves some out. The table has 100,000 to 150,000 clones, more than 60% seen once. General observations from the study: Sequencing had likely introduced a cluster of highly shared sequence variants as an artifact. Most TCR sequences were seen very rarely across donors, but some public TCRs occurred in many.

Remarks on this clone: Its cognate antigen is unknown.

This chain uses TRBV7-7 with TRBJ2-5; D is undetermined. The receptor was derived from a man aged 25 to 40 in good health and CMV-seronegative. The specimen sequenced was PBMCs. CDR3 sequence: CASSRGLGGQETQYF. CDR3 sequence (DNA): TGTGCCAGCAGCCGTGGGTTGGGTGGGCAGGAGACCCAGTACTTC.